A single sample gave rise to the 9 T cell receptor beta chains below, sequenced in a study of CD4 T cells in relation to SARS-CoV-2 and coronaviruses. Their antigens are not known. The data were produced by immunoSEQ multiplex PCR, yet TCRdb's version contains in-frame clones alone and is incomplete. This repertoire shows 8,500 to 13,000 clones, around 83% found once; its top ten account for roughly 28%. CD4+ T cells from unexposed donors were obtained before the COVID-19 pandemic (2011-2018). After about ten days of culture, CD4+ T cells were isolated. The sequenced material came from CD4+ T cells from PBMCs, cultured in vitro. All receptors derive from a human donor in good health.

The chain carries TRBV6-2 or TRBV6-3 and TRBJ2-2; D might be TRBD1 (7 bases). CDR1 and CDR2 from the germline V gene are MNHEY and SVGEGT. V lost 2 bases to trimming and J lost 2 bases, with 15 bases between them. CDR3 size: 17 residues. The DNA of the CDR3 is TGTGCCAGCAGTTACCCGACAGGGACTTCTAACACCGGGGAGCTGTTTTTT. It is translated as CASSYPTGTSNTGELFF.

A few counts support this clone. This rearrangement joins TRBV7-6 to TRBJ2-2; 9 positions match TRBD1. The CDR3 consists of 19 residues. Trimming cost V 5 bases and J 1 base; bases outside gene matches: 14. CDR1 and CDR2 (germline): SGHVS, FNYEAQ. CDR3 region: CASSLGQGGDMLNTGELFF. In nucleotides, the CDR3 is TGTGCCAGCAGCCTGGGACAGGGTGGCGACATGTTGAACACCGGGGAGCTGTTTTTT.

This rearrangement joins TRBV6-5 to TRBJ1-6, with 8 bases fitting TRBD1. V was pared by 4 bases and J by 6 bases, with 8 bases of the junction left unmatched. Germline V CDR1 and CDR2: MNHEY, SVGAGI. This CDR3 comprises 16 residues. The CDR3 sequence is CASSFTGTGPNSPLHF. CDR3 nucleotides: TGTGCCAGCAGTTTTACCGGGACAGGCCCTAATTCACCCCTCCACTTT.

The V gene is TRBV5-1, the J gene TRBJ2-1, with D perhaps given as TRBD1 or TRBD2 (5 bases each). This CDR3 is built from 15 residues. The V gene's germline CDR1 is SGHRS and CDR2 YFSETQ. Trimming removed 0 bases from V and 5 bases from J, with 12 bases in between. The CDR3 reads CASSLAGTFNNEQFF. In DNA form, the CDR3 reads TGCGCCAGCAGCTTGGCCGGGACCTTCAACAATGAGCAGTTCTTC.

The chain is built from TRBV9 and TRBJ2-1, with D perhaps TRBD1 (6 bases). Trimming shortened V by 3 bases and J by 9 bases, and 13 bases separated the two germline ends. The germline CDR1 and CDR2 sequences are SGDLS and YYNGEE. The CDR3 consists of 13 residues. Written as DNA, the CDR3 is TGTGCCAGCAGCGCTCGAGGGGGTGGTGAGCAGTTCTTC. This encodes CASSARGGGEQFF.

The chain employs TRBV5-4 and TRBJ2-7, with TRBD1 as a possible D gene (6 bases). Germline CDR1 and CDR2: SGHNT and YYREEE (reference sequence). This CDR3 region has 14 residues. The ends were cut back, 4 bases at V and 1 base at J, with 12 bases in the middle. The CDR3 nucleotides read TGTGCCAGCAGCCTACCGGGACAATCCTACGAGCAGTACTTC. Translation gives CASSLPGQSYEQYF. Using reference TRBV5-4 and TRBJ2-7 for the parts outside the CDR3, the full variable domain is ETGVTQSPTHLIKTRGQQVTLRCSSQSGHNTVSWYQQALGQGPQFIFQYYREEENGRGNFPPRFSGLQFPNYSSELNVNALELDDSALYLCASSLPGQSYEQYFGPGTRLTVT.

The V gene is TRBV11-2, the J gene TRBJ1-2; D remains unclear. CDR3 size: 13 residues. Per the germline V gene, CDR1 is SGHAT and CDR2 is FQNNGV. Trimming shortened V by 0 bases and J by 3 bases, and 5 bases separated the two germline ends. CDR3 DNA: TGTGCCAGCAGCTTAGACGGGTACTATGGCTACACCTTC. Its translation is CASSLDGYYGYTF.

This clone is a singleton in its sample. This rearrangement joins TRBV5-1 to TRBJ2-3; 9 bases line up with TRBD2. Germline loops: CDR1 SGHRS, CDR2 YFSETQ. V shed 3 bases, J shed 6 bases, and the junction held 5 bases outside the gene matches. This CDR3 comprises 14 residues. CDR3 sequence (DNA): TGCGCCAGCAGCTCAGGGCGGGAGGGTGATACGCAGTATTTT. Its protein product is CASSSGREGDTQYF.

The V call is TRBV6-1, the J call TRBJ2-7; D might be TRBD1 (5 bases). V dropped 8 bases and J dropped 5 bases, with 10 bases sitting between them. Germline CDR1 reads MNHNS; CDR2 reads SASEGT. This CDR3 has 11 amino acids. The CDR3 nucleotides are TGTGCCAGCGTCAGGGTGCACGAGCAGTACTTC. It yields the protein CASVRVHEQYF.